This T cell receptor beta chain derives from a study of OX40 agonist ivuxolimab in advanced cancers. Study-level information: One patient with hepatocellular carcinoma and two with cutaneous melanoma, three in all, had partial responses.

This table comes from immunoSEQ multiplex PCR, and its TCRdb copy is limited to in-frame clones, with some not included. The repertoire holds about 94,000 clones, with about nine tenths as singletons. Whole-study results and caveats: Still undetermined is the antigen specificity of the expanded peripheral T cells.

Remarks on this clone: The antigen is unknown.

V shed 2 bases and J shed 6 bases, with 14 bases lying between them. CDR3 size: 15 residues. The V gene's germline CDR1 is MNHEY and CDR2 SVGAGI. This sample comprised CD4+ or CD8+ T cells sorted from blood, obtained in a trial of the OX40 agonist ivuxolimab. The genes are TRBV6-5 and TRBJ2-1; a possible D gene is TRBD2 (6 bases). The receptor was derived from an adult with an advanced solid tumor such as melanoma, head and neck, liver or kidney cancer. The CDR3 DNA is TGTGCCAGCAGTTACCGGGGACTTTTATCCAATGAGCAGTTCTTC. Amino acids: CASSYRGLLSNEQFF.